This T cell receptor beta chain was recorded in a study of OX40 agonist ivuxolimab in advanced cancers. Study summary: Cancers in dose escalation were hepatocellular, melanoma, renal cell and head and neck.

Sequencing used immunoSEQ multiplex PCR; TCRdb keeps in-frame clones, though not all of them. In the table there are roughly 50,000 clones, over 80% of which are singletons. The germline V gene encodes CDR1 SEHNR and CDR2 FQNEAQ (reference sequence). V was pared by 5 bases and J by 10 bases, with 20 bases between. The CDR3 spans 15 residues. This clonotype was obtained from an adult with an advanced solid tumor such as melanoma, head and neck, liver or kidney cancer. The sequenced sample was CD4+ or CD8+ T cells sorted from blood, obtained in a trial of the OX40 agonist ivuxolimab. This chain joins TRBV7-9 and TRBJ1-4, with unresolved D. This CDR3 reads CASSHSGPSRGKLFF. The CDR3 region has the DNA TGTGCCAGCAGCCATAGTGGGCCCTCAAGAGGAAAACTGTTTTTT.